These 28 T cell receptor beta chains were sequenced from one sample in a study of OX40 agonist ivuxolimab in advanced cancers. Produced via immunoSEQ multiplex PCR; TCRdb's table is partial and in-frame only. The table has around 77,000 clones, around 94% seen once. The specimen was CD4+ or CD8+ T cells sorted from blood, collected in a trial of the OX40 agonist ivuxolimab. The receptors here all came from an adult with an advanced solid tumor such as melanoma, head and neck, liver or kidney cancer.

The chain links TRBV7-3 to TRBJ2-1; no reliable D call. Germline V gives CDR1 SGHTA, CDR2 FQGTGA. The CDR3 has 15 amino acids. The V gene lost 2 bases and the J gene lost 1 base, with 9 bases spanning the gap. The CDR3 loop is CASSLPTGSYNEQFF. The CDR3 DNA is TGTGCCAGCAGCTTACCAACCGGATCCTACAATGAGCAGTTCTTC.

The V and J genes are TRBV4-3 and TRBJ2-3; 8 positions agree with TRBD2. The CDR3 covers 17 residues. Germline V gene sequence: CDR1 LGHNA, CDR2 YSLEER. V shed 0 bases and J 5 bases; nucleotides not matched to a gene: 10. CDR3 nucleotides: TGCGCCAGCAGCCAAGACGTCGGGAGGGCCTTTTTAGATACGCAGTATTTT. Translation: CASSQDVGRAFLDTQYF.

The rearrangement uses TRBV28 and TRBJ1-2; D remains unclear. CDR3 length equals 14 residues. Germline loops: CDR1 MDHEN, CDR2 SYDVKM. V lost 7 bases and J 8 bases, leaving 20 bases between the germline ends. CDR3 loop: CASILSLGISGYTF. The CDR3, as DNA: TGTGCCAGCATCCTCAGTCTGGGGATATCCGGCTACACCTTC.

The V call is TRBV28, the J call TRBJ1-4; the D is unclear. Trimming pared 7 bases from V and 11 bases from J, leaving 14 bases between. Germline CDR1 MDHEN, CDR2 SYDVKM. The CDR3 runs 12 residues. CDR3: CASTNWGLKLFF. CDR3 nucleotide sequence: TGTGCCAGCACGAATTGGGGTTTGAAACTGTTTTTT.

The chain employs TRBV20-1 and TRBJ2-7, with unresolved D. The CDR3 contains 11 residues. CDR1 is DFQATT, CDR2 SNEGSKA, per germline (reference sequence). The V gene lost 2 bases and the J gene lost 4 bases, with 6 bases spanning the gap. The CDR3 reads CSARLGYEQYF. CDR3 bases: TGCAGTGCTAGACTGGGTTACGAGCAGTACTTC.

This chain joins TRBV27 and TRBJ2-2; no definite D call. Trimming left V 5 bases short and J 2 bases short, with 12 bases between. CDR1 is MNHEY, CDR2 SMNVEV, per germline (reference sequence). CDR3 length: 15 amino acids. The CDR3 reads CASSHRVLNTGELFF. For the CDR3, the DNA is TGTGCCAGCAGTCATAGGGTTTTAAACACCGGGGAGCTGTTTTTT.

V usage is TRBV28 and J usage is TRBJ2-1, with TRBD2 matching over 9 bases. The V gene's germline CDR1 is MDHEN and CDR2 SYDVKM. V trimming: 6 bases; J trimming: 7 bases; junction bases outside the gene matches: 7. This CDR3 spans 14 amino acids. The CDR3 DNA reads TGTGCCAGCAGGTCTAGCGGGAATACGAATGAGCAGTTCTTC. Its protein product is CASRSSGNTNEQFF.

The CDR3 reads CASSMRPHYEQYF. The CDR3 DNA reads TGTGCCAGTAGTATGCGACCTCACTACGAGCAGTACTTC. The V gene is TRBV19, the J gene TRBJ2-7; D is unclear. V shed 3 bases and J shed 3 bases, with 9 bases lying between them. The CDR3 has 13 amino acids. Germline assignment: CDR1 LNHDA and CDR2 SQIVND (reference sequence).

The chain employs TRBV11-2 and TRBJ2-1; TRBD2 agrees at 14 bases. The germline V gene has CDR1 SGHAT and CDR2 FQNNGV. The CDR3 runs 17 residues. J was trimmed by 2 bases and V by 5 bases; bases with no gene match: 5. The DNA of the CDR3 is TGTGCCAGCAGCGTCGGGACTAGCGGGAGAGCCTACAATGAGCAGTTCTTC. It encodes CASSVGTSGRAYNEQFF.

The CDR3 bases are TGTGCCAGCAGTGAGAGGGGACAAGAGACCCAGTACTTC. Translating it yields CASSERGQETQYF. This sequence joins TRBV2 and TRBJ2-5; D possibly matches TRBD1 or TRBD2 (5 bases each). This CDR3 has 13 amino acids. Germline CDR1 reads SNHLY; CDR2 reads FYNNEI. The ends were cut back, 3 bases at V and 2 bases at J, with 7 bases in the middle.

The V gene is TRBV28, the J gene TRBJ2-7; 13 bases match TRBD2. Germline lookup yields CDR1 MDHEN and CDR2 SYDVKM. The ends lost 5 bases at V and 5 bases at J; junction bases unmatched: 6. The CDR3 has 15 residues. CDR3 sequence (DNA): TGTGCCAGCAGTCAAAAACTAGCGGGAGGGGACGAGCAGTACTTC. The encoded protein is CASSQKLAGGDEQYF.

The chain joins TRBV2 to TRBJ2-1, with TRBD2 matching 7 bases. Germline values: CDR1 SNHLY, CDR2 FYNNEI. This CDR3 region has 14 residues. Trimming cost V 9 bases and J 0 bases; bases outside gene matches: 5. The CDR3 nucleotides read TGTGCCAGAACCTTAGCGGGCTCCTACAATGAGCAGTTCTTC. As protein: CARTLAGSYNEQFF.

The DNA of the CDR3 is TGTGCCAGCAGTTCCCAAGGTGGGACCCAGTACTTC. It codes for CASSSQGGTQYF. V usage is TRBV27 and J usage is TRBJ2-5; no definite D call. Between the trimmed V and J ends, which lost 4 bases and 7 bases, there was a span of 10 bases. There are 12 residues in the CDR3. The germline V gene encodes CDR1 MNHEY and CDR2 SMNVEV (reference sequence).

This chain connects TRBV11-3 to TRBJ2-1, with no clear D. In germline, CDR1 is SGHNT, CDR2 YENEEA. This CDR3 comprises 14 residues. Trimming left V 5 bases short and J 9 bases short, with 17 bases between. The CDR3 is CASSRVRFRPEQFF. CDR3 in DNA: TGTGCCAGCAGCAGGGTCCGTTTCCGGCCTGAGCAGTTCTTC.

The chain is built from TRBV11-2 and TRBJ2-1, with D uncertain. Germline V lookup: CDR1 SGHAT, CDR2 FQNNGV. The ends were cut back, 3 bases at V and 12 bases at J, with 9 bases in the middle. This CDR3 has 11 amino acids. The CDR3 here is CASSFLRRQFF. The CDR3 coding sequence is TGTGCCAGCAGCTTTTTAAGACGGCAGTTCTTC.

In this sample, this clone turned up once. This chain connects TRBV7-2 to TRBJ2-2; D is possibly TRBD1 (5 bases). Trimming removed 6 bases from V and 4 bases from J, with 12 bases in between. Looked up from germline, CDR1 is SGHTA and CDR2 is FQGNSA. The CDR3 is 14 residues long. The CDR3 DNA reads as TGTGCCAGCAGTCGACAGCGCGTCACCGGGGAGCTGTTTTTT. As protein: CASSRQRVTGELFF. Full variable domain (remainder filled in from reference TRBV7-2 and TRBJ2-2): GAGVSQSPSNKVTEKGKDVELRCDPISGHTALYWYRQSLGQGLEFLIYFQGNSAPDKSGLPSDRFSAERTGGSVSTLTIQRTQQEDSAVYLCASSRQRVTGELFFGEGSRLTVL.

A few counts support this clone. The chain recombines TRBV7-9 with TRBJ1-2, with a tentative D call TRBD1 (6 bases). Per the germline V gene, CDR1 is SEHNR and CDR2 is FQNEAQ (reference sequence). Trimming removed 8 bases at V and 7 bases at J, with 17 bases between. The CDR3 length is 13 residues. This chain's CDR3 is CASSTTTGFGYTF. In nucleotides, the CDR3 is TGTGCCAGCTCTACCACCACAGGGTTTGGCTACACCTTC. The variable domain in full, with the rest retrieved from reference TRBV7-9 and TRBJ1-2, is DTGVSQNPRHKITKRGQNVTFRCDPISEHNRLYWYRQTLGQGPEFLTYFQNEAQLEKSRLLSDRFSAERPKGSFSTLEIQRTEQGDSAMYLCASSTTTGFGYTFGSGTRLTVV.

The chain joins TRBV18 to TRBJ2-1, with TRBD2 as a possible D gene (5 bases). Germline lookup yields CDR1 KGHSH and CDR2 LQKENI. The CDR3 contains 14 residues. With 3 bases removed from V and 4 bases from J, the gap between germline ends came to 10 bases. The DNA of the CDR3 is TGTGCCAGCTCACCGCTTAGCGAATACAATGAGCAGTTCTTC. Translating it yields CASSPLSEYNEQFF. Filled out from reference TRBV18 and TRBJ2-1, the complete variable domain reads NAGVMQNPRHLVRRRGQEARLRCSPMKGHSHVYWYRQLPEEGLKFMVYLQKENIIDESGMPKERFSAEFPKEGPSILRIQQVVRGDSAAYFCASSPLSEYNEQFFGPGTRLTVL.

The table lists this clone with a count of one. The chain is built from TRBV10-1 and TRBJ2-2; D may be TRBD2 (5 bases). The ends were cut back, 1 base at V and 0 bases at J, with 6 bases in the middle. Per the germline V gene, CDR1 is WNHNN and CDR2 is SYGVQD (reference sequence). The CDR3 covers 15 residues. The CDR3 coding sequence is TGCGCCAGCAGTGAGTACGGGGCGAACACCGGGGAGCTGTTTTTT. It encodes CASSEYGANTGELFF.

This clone was found a few times. The gene calls are TRBV19 and TRBJ1-4; 9 nucleotides line up with TRBD1. After removal of 5 bases from V and 7 bases from J, the junction contained 8 bases not matched to a gene. Germline CDR1 reads LNHDA; CDR2 reads SQIVND (reference sequence). The CDR3 is 15 residues long. In DNA, the CDR3 is TGTGCCAGTAGTGGCCACAGGGGGCAGGGTGAAAAACTGTTTTTT. Translation: CASSGHRGQGEKLFF.

J is TRBJ2-1 and V is TRBV5-1; 10 nucleotides match TRBD2. V shed 5 bases and J 6 bases; nucleotides not matched to a gene: 8. The CDR3 runs 15 residues. Per the germline V gene, CDR1 is SGHRS and CDR2 is YFSETQ. CDR3 amino acids: CASSQSGRAPNEQFF. CDR3 sequence (DNA): TGCGCCAGCAGTCAAAGCGGGAGGGCCCCCAATGAGCAGTTCTTC.

The rearrangement links TRBV29-1 to TRBJ1-1, with a tentative D call TRBD1 (5 bases). Per the germline V gene, CDR1 is SQVTM and CDR2 is ANQGSEA. This CDR3 is 13 amino acids long. Deletions cut 4 bases from V and 1 base from J, with 10 bases between. The DNA for the CDR3 is TGCAGCGTTGCGGGGGACGGGAACACTGAAGCTTTCTTT. Amino acids: CSVAGDGNTEAFF.

The chain is built from TRBV4-3 and TRBJ2-3; TRBD2 aligns across 8 bases. V trimming: 2 bases; J trimming: 9 bases; junction bases outside the gene matches: 1. The length of the CDR3 is 12 residues. The V gene's germline CDR1 is LGHNA and CDR2 YSLEER. DNA for the CDR3: TGCGCCAGCAGCCAATTAGCGGGAACGCAGTATTTT. This translates into CASSQLAGTQYF.

The chain uses TRBV13 and TRBJ2-3; D may be TRBD2 (6 bases). CDR3 size: 16 residues. Per the germline V gene, CDR1 is PRHDT and CDR2 is FYEKMQ (reference sequence). Trimming removed 3 bases from V and 1 base from J, with 14 bases in between. CDR3 loop: CASSLRAGSRTDTQYF. CDR3 coding DNA: TGTGCCAGCAGCTTGAGAGCGGGCTCCCGCACAGATACGCAGTATTTT.

The rearrangement joins TRBV9 to TRBJ2-3, with TRBD2 identical over 7 bases. V lost 0 bases and J lost 4; bases outside the gene matches: 5. The length of the CDR3 is 15 residues. Germline lookup yields CDR1 SGDLS and CDR2 YYNGEE. CDR3 sequence: CASSVGGRASDTQYF. In DNA form, the CDR3 reads TGTGCCAGCAGCGTAGGGGGGAGGGCTTCAGATACGCAGTATTTT.

The CDR3 coding sequence is TGTGCCAGCAGCTTCTACAGTGGGGGCGAGACCCAGTACTTC. Its translation is CASSFYSGGETQYF. V gene TRBV7-2 combines with J gene TRBJ2-5, with TRBD1 as a possible D gene (6 bases). CDR3 length equals 14 residues. V was clipped by 3 bases and J by 5 bases, with 13 bases between them. The germline V gene has CDR1 SGHTA and CDR2 FQGNSA.

CDR3 DNA: TGTGCCAGCAGTTACGGACGCGCGAGCTCCTACAATGAGCAGTTCTTC. Amino acid sequence: CASSYGRASSYNEQFF. J is TRBJ2-1 and V is TRBV6-5; D remains unclear. This CDR3 region has 16 residues. V was shortened by 2 bases and J by 0 bases, with 11 bases between the two germline ends. Germline CDR1 MNHEY, CDR2 SVGAGI.

The rearrangement joins TRBV6-6 to TRBJ2-5, with D unclear. This CDR3 region has 12 residues. V was trimmed by 5 bases and J by 5 bases, leaving 9 bases between them. Germline lookup yields CDR1 MNHNY and CDR2 SVGAGI (reference sequence). CDR3 loop: CASSPPGETQYF. The CDR3 nucleotides read TGTGCCAGCAGTCCTCCGGGTGAGACCCAGTACTTC.